Listed below are T cell receptor beta chains from one sample, sequenced in a study of cytomegalovirus exposure and HLA in healthy donors. Clones were sequenced by immunoSEQ multiplex PCR, and TCRdb holds only the in-frame ones, with some missing. The table has nearly 110,000 clones, about 75% seen once. Sequencing was carried out using PBMCs. The receptors stem from a male donor in good health and CMV-seropositive. Each CDR3 is given with its conserved first and last residue. The order of the fields is V gene, clone size, D gene, CDR3 length, J gene, CDR3 protein, CDR3 DNA. The D gene is left open where the match is weak. Clone size is given for some rows only: seen once, a few or many times, or a class if the clone is expanded.

>TRBV19|.|TRBD1|16|TRBJ1-4
CASSVLQGAKTEKLFF
TGTGCCAGTAGTGTACTGCAGGGGGCGAAGACTGAAAAACTGTTTTTT
>TRBV7-9|.|.|11|TRBJ1-2
CASSSSYGYTF
TGTGCCAGCAGCTCCAGCTATGGCTACACCTTC
>TRBV5-1|once|.|13|TRBJ2-1
CASSPGTGGEQFF
TGCGCCAGCAGCCCAGGGACTGGAGGGGAGCAGTTCTTC
>TRBV19|.|TRBD2|14|TRBJ2-1
CASSGLAGAGEQFF
TGTGCCAGTAGCGGACTAGCGGGAGCGGGTGAGCAGTTCTTC
>TRBV5-1|.|.|15|TRBJ2-1
CASSLAFQGPHEQFF
TGCGCCAGCAGCTTGGCTTTCCAGGGCCCCCATGAGCAGTTCTTC
>TRBV28|.|.|15|TRBJ1-3
CASSFPTGPGNTIYF
TGTGCCAGCAGTTTCCCGACAGGACCTGGAAACACCATATATTTT
>TRBV5-1|.|TRBD1|12|TRBJ1-1
CASSWDRTEAFF
TGCGCCAGCAGCTGGGACAGAACTGAAGCTTTCTTT
>TRBV29-1|.|.|11|TRBJ1-5
CSAGNYQPQHF
TGCAGCGCCGGGAATTATCAGCCCCAGCATTTT
>TRBV7-3|.|.|14|TRBJ1-1
CASSLIAGNTEAFF
TGTGCCAGCAGCTTAATCGCCGGGAACACTGAAGCTTTCTTT
>TRBV29-1|.|.|11|TRBJ2-7
CSGSDWNEQYF
TGCAGCGGCAGCGATTGGAACGAGCAGTACTTC
>TRBV7-8|few|.|15|TRBJ1-3
CASSEWTDSGNTIYF
TGTGCCAGCAGCGAGTGGACAGACTCTGGAAACACCATATATTTT
>TRBV30|few|.|10|TRBJ1-5
CAQGNQPQHF
TGTGCCCAGGGCAATCAGCCCCAGCATTTT
>TRBV5-1|.|.|14|TRBJ2-7
CASSLVAGSYEQYF
TGCGCCAGCAGCTTGGTGGCGGGGTCCTACGAGCAGTACTTC
>TRBV19|.|.|15|TRBJ2-2
CASMALRGITGELFF
TGTGCCAGTATGGCCCTCCGGGGTATAACCGGGGAGCTGTTTTTT
>TRBV15|.|TRBD2|15|TRBJ2-1
CATSGGSGRVEEQFF
TGTGCCACCAGCGGCGGTAGCGGGAGGGTCGAGGAGCAGTTCTTC
>TRBV28|few|TRBD1|15|TRBJ1-4
CASSKGTETAKKLFF
TGTGCCAGCAGTAAAGGGACAGAAACCGCCAAGAAACTGTTTTTT
>TRBV5-3|.|TRBD2|15|TRBJ2-7
CARSPGGLAIYEQYF
TGTGCCAGAAGCCCGGGGGGACTAGCGATCTACGAGCAGTACTTC
>TRBV4-2|.|.|11|TRBJ1-1
CASSQDRGAFF
TGTGCCAGCAGCCAAGACAGAGGAGCTTTCTTT
>TRBV6-5|.|.|12|TRBJ1-1
CATWTRYTEAFF
TGTGCCACATGGACTCGATACACTGAAGCTTTCTTT
>TRBV2|once|.|14|TRBJ2-7
CASSEDSRGYEQYF
TGTGCCAGCAGTGAAGATAGCAGGGGCTACGAGCAGTACTTC
>TRBV28|.|.|15|TRBJ1-5
CASSLGRVYDQPQHF
TGTGCCAGCAGTTTGGGCAGGGTATATGATCAGCCCCAGCATTTT
>TRBV29-1|.|.|11|TRBJ2-7
CSASRDSEQYF
TGCAGCGCCTCGCGGGACTCCGAGCAGTACTTC
>TRBV4-1|.|.|13|TRBJ1-1
CASSQRTNTEAFF
TGCGCCAGCAGCCAACGGACTAACACTGAAGCTTTCTTT
>TRBV30|.|TRBD1|16|TRBJ2-3
CAWRLRARGGSDTQYF
TGTGCCTGGAGACTAAGGGCCAGAGGGGGCTCAGATACGCAGTATTTT
>TRBV27|.|.|13|TRBJ2-7
CAGSFSGSYEQYF
TGTGCCGGCAGTTTTTCGGGGTCCTACGAGCAGTACTTC
>TRBV6-4|few|TRBD2|17|TRBJ2-5
CASRGLVTSGRAETQYF
TGTGCCAGCAGGGGCCTGGTGACTAGCGGGAGGGCGGAGACCCAGTACTTC
>TRBV15|.|TRBD2|14|TRBJ2-2
CATRSGMSTGELFF
TGTGCCACTCGTAGCGGGATGAGCACCGGGGAGCTGTTTTTT
>TRBV7-6|.|.|15|TRBJ1-1
CASSPSPRKNTEAFF
TGTGCCAGCAGCCCCAGCCCCAGGAAGAACACTGAAGCTTTCTTT
>TRBV30|.|.|12|TRBJ2-7
CAWARGSYEQYF
TGTGCCTGGGCCCGGGGGAGCTACGAGCAGTACTTC
>TRBV6-5|few|TRBD1|13|TRBJ2-7
CASSADRDYEQYF
TGTGCCAGCAGTGCAGACAGGGACTACGAGCAGTACTTC
>TRBV7-2|few|.|15|TRBJ2-7
CASSGRRGGPTEQYF
TGTGCCAGCTCTGGCCGGAGGGGGGGGCCCACCGAGCAGTACTTC
>TRBV2|medium-sized|TRBD1|16|TRBJ1-5
CASSDGRTGFNQPQHF
TGTGCCAGCAGTGATGGGAGGACAGGCTTCAATCAGCCCCAGCATTTT
>TRBV7-2|.|TRBD1|13|TRBJ2-5
CASSSGQAETQYF
TGTGCCAGCAGCTCTGGACAGGCGGAGACCCAGTACTTC
>TRBV10-3|.|TRBD2|14|TRBJ2-1
CAISSGGPVNEQFF
TGTGCCATCAGTTCGGGGGGGCCTGTCAATGAGCAGTTCTTC
>TRBV6-5|.|.|14|TRBJ2-3
CASSQDMTADTQYF
TGTGCCAGCAGTCAGGACATGACGGCAGATACGCAGTATTTT
>TRBV7-8|few|.|17|TRBJ1-1
CASSPHTAGWAETEAFF
TGTGCCAGCAGCCCCCATACAGCAGGGTGGGCAGAGACTGAAGCTTTCTTT
>TRBV5-1|.|.|14|TRBJ1-1
CASSLDLGGTEAFF
TGCGCCAGCAGCTTGGATCTGGGAGGCACTGAAGCTTTCTTT
>TRBV29-1|.|.|10|TRBJ2-3
CSWGDRQEYF
TGCAGCTGGGGGGACAGACAGGAGTATTTT
>TRBV6-5|.|TRBD1|16|TRBJ1-4
CASSYEQGATNEKLFF
TGTGCCAGCAGTTACGAGCAGGGGGCAACTAATGAAAAACTGTTTTTT
>TRBV10-3|.|.|17|TRBJ2-7
CAISESPGSRTAYEQYF
TGTGCCATCAGTGAGTCTCCAGGTTCGAGAACAGCCTACGAGCAGTACTTC
>TRBV10-2|.|TRBD1|15|TRBJ2-7
CASSVGTGSSYEQYF
TGCGCCAGCAGTGTCGGGACAGGGAGCTCCTACGAGCAGTACTTC
>TRBV29-1|.|TRBD1|16|TRBJ2-6
CSVEGHRGPGANVLTF
TGCAGCGTTGAAGGGCACAGGGGGCCTGGGGCCAACGTCCTGACTTTC
>TRBV9|few|.|17|TRBJ2-3
CASSVAPRAEATDTQYF
TGTGCCAGCAGCGTAGCCCCGCGGGCGGAGGCCACAGATACGCAGTATTTT
>TRBV9|.|.|16|TRBJ1-5
CASSVGAGDSNQPQNF
TGTGCCAGCAGCGTAGGGGCAGGGGATAGCAATCAGCCCCAGAATTTT
>TRBV30|.|.|11|TRBJ1-5
CAWSAYGPQHF
TGTGCCTGGAGCGCCTATGGTCCCCAGCATTTT
>TRBV2|.|TRBD2|16|TRBJ2-2
CAAARLAVENTGELFF
TGTGCCGCCGCCCGACTAGCGGTTGAAAACACCGGGGAGCTGTTTTTT
>TRBV19|.|.|13|TRBJ2-1
CASSISGGNEQFF
TGTGCCAGTAGTATTTCCGGGGGCAATGAGCAGTTCTTC